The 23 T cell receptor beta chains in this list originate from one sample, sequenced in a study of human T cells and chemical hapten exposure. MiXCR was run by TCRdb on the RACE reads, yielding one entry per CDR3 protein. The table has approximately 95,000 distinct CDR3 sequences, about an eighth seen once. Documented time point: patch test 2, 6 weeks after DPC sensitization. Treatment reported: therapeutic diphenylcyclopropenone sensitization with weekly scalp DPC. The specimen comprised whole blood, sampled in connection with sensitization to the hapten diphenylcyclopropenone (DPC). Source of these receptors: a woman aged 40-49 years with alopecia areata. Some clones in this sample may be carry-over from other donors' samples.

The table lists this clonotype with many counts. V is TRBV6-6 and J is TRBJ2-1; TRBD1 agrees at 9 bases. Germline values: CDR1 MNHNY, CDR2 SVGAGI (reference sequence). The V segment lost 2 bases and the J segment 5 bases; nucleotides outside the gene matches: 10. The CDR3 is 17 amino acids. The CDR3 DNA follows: TGTGCCAGCAGTTACCTGGAACCGGGACAGGGTAACAATGAGCAGTTCTTC. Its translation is CASSYLEPGQGNNEQFF.

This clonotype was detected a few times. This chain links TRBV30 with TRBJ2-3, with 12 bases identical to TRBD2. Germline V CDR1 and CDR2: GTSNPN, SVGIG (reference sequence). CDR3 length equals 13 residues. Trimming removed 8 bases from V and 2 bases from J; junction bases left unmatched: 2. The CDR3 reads CARTSGITDTQYF. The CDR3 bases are TGTGCCCGGACTAGCGGGATCACAGATACGCAGTATTTT.

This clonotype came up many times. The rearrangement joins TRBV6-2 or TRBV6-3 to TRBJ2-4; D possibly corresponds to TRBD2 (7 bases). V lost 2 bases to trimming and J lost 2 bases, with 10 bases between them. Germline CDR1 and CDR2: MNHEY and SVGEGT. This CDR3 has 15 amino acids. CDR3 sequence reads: CASSYGGAPKNIQYF. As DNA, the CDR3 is TGTGCCAGCAGTTACGGGGGGGCTCCCAAAAACATTCAGTACTTC.

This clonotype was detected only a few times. The CDR3 is CASSSNGGGGSPLHF. As DNA, the CDR3 is TGTGCCAGCAGCTCCAATGGGGGTGGGGGTTCACCCCTCCACTTT. The V call is TRBV12-3 or TRBV12-4, the J call TRBJ1-6, with D perhaps TRBD1 (5 bases). The length of the CDR3 is 15 residues. The V and J ends lost 6 bases and 9 bases respectively, with 18 bases between them.

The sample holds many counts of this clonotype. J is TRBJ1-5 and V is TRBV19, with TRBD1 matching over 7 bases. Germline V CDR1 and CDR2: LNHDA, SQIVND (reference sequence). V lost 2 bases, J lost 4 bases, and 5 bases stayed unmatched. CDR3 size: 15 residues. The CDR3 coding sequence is TGTGCCAGTAGTATAAGGACAGGAGCTAATCAGCCCCAGCATTTT. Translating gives CASSIRTGANQPQHF.

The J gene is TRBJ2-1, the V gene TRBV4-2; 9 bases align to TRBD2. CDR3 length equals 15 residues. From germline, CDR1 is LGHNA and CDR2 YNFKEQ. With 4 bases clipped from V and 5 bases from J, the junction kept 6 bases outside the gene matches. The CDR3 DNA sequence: TGTGCCAGCAGCCGTAGACTAGCGGAAAACAATGAGCAGTTCTTC. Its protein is CASSRRLAENNEQFF.

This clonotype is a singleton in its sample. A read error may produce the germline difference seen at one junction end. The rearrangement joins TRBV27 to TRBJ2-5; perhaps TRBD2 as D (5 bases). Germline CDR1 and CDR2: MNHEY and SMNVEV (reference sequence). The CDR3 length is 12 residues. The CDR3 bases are TGTGCCAGCAGTTTGGTCGGGGAGACCCAGCACTTC. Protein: CASSLVGETQHF.

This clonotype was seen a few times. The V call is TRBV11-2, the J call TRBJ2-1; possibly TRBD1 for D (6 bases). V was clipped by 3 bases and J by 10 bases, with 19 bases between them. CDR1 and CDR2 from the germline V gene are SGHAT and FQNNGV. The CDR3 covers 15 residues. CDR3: CASSFLVGGLREQFF. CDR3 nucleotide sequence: TGTGCCAGCAGCTTTCTAGTAGGGGGTCTTCGGGAGCAGTTCTTC.

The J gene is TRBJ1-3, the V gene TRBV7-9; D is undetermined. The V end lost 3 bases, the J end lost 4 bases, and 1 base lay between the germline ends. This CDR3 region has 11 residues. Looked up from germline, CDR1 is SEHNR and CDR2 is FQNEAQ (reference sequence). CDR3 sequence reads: CASSLGNTIYF. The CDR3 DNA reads TGTGCCAGCAGCTTGGGAAACACCATATATTTT.

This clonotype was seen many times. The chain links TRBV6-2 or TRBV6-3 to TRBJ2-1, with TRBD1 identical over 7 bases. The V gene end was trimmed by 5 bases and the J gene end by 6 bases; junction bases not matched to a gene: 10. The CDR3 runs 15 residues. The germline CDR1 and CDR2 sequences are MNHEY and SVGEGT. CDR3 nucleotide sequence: TGTGCCAGCAGTACAGGGGTCGGCTCTTCCAATGAGCAGTTCTTC. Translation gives CASSTGVGSSNEQFF.

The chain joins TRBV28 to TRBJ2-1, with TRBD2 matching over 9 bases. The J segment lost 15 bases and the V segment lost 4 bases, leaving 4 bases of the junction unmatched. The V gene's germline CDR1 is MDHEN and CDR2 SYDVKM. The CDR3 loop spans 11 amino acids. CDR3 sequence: CASSSSGITFF. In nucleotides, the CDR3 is TGTGCCAGCAGTTCTAGCGGGATAACGTTCTTC.

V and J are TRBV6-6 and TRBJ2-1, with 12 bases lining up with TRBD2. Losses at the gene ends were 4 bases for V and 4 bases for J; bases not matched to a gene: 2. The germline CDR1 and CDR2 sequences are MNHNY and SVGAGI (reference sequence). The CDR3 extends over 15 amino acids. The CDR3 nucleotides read TGTGCCAGCAGTTTGACTAGCGGGGGTTACAATGAGCAGTTCTTC. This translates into CASSLTSGGYNEQFF.

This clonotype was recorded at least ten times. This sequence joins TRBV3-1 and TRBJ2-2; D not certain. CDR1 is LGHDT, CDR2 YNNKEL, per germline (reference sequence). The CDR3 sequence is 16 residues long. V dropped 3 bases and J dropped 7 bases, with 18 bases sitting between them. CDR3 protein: CASSHGWLLSGGELFF. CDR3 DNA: TGTGCCAGCAGCCACGGCTGGCTCCTCTCCGGCGGGGAGCTGTTTTTT.

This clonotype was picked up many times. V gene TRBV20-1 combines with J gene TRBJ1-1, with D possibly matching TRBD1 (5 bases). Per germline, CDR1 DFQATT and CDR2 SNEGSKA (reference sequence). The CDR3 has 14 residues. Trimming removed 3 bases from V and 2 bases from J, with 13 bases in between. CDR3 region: CSASLYRTNTEAFF. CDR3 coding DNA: TGCAGTGCTAGTCTATACAGGACTAACACTGAAGCTTTCTTT.

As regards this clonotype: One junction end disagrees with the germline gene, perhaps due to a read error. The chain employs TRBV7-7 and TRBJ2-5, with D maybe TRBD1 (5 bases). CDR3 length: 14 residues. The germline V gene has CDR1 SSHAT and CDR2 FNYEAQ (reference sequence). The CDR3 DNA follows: TGTGCTAGCAGCTTGTCAGGGTGGCAAGAGACCCAGTACTTC. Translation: CASSLSGWQETQYF.

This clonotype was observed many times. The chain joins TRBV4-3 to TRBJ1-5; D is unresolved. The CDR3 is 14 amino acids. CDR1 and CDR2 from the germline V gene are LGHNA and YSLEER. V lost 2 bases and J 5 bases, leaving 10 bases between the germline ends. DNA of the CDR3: TGCGCCAGCAGCCAATCTGCCGCGCATCAGCCCCAGCATTTT. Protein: CASSQSAAHQPQHF.

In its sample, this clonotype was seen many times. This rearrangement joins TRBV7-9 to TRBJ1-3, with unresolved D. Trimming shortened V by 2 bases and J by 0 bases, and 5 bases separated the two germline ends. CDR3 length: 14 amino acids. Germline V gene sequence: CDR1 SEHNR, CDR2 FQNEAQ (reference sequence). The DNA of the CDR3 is TGTGCCAGCAGCTTACTACTCTCTGGAAACACCATATATTTT. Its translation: CASSLLLSGNTIYF.

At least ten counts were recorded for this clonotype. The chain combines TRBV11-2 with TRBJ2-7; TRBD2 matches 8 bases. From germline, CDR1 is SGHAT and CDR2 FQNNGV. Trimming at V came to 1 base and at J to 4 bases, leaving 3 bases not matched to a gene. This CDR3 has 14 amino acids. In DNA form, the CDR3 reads TGTGCCAGCAGCTTAGGCGGCGGGGGGTACGAGCAGTACTTC. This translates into CASSLGGGGYEQYF.

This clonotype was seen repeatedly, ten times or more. The CDR3 DNA follows: TGTGCCACCAGTGACCCACAGGGGAGGGATGAAGCTTTCTTT. Its protein product is CATSDPQGRDEAFF. This chain joins TRBV24-1 and TRBJ1-1; 7 bases agree with TRBD1. V gave up 4 bases and J gave up 7 bases; unmatched junction bases: 8. Germline values: CDR1 KGHDR, CDR2 SFDVKD. CDR3 size: 14 residues.

The DNA for the CDR3 is TGTGCTAGTGGTTTCGCAGGGGGCTACACTGAAGCTTTCTTT. Protein sequence: CASGFAGGYTEAFF. The genes are TRBV12-5 and TRBJ1-1; TRBD1 aligns across 8 bases. CDR1 and CDR2 (germline): LGHNT, FRNRAP. CDR3 length: 14 residues. V shed 3 bases and J 3 bases; nucleotides not matched to a gene: 3.

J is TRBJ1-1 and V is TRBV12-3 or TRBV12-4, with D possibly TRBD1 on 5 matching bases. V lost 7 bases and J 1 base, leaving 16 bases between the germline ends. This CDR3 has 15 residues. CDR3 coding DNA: TGTGCCAGCACCCTCACCGGGACGGGGAACACTGAAGCTTTCTTT. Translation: CASTLTGTGNTEAFF.

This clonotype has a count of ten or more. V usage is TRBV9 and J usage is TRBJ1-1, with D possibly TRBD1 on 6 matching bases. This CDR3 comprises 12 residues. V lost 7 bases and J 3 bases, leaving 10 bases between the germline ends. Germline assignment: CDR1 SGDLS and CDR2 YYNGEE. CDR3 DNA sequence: TGTGCCAGCCACAGGGTCGACACTGAAGCTTTCTTT. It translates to CASHRVDTEAFF.

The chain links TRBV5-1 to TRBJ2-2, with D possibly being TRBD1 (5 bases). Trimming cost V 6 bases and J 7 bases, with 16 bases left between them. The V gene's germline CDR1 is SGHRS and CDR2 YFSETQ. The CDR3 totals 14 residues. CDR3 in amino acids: CASNPQGGDGELFF. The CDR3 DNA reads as TGCGCCAGCAACCCCCAGGGCGGTGACGGGGAGCTGTTTTTT.